A single sample gave rise to the 28 T cell receptor beta chains below, sequenced in a study of T cell responses to AZD1222 COVID-19 vaccine. Using immunoSEQ multiplex PCR, the repertoire was profiled, and TCRdb retains in-frame clones only, with some absent. Of 80,000 to 85,000 clones listed, 85% to 95% are singletons. Source: peripheral blood, taken 28 days after the second AZD1222 dose. These receptor sequences come from an adult who received the AZD1222 COVID-19 vaccine.

This chain links TRBV7-8 with TRBJ2-3; 7 bases fit TRBD1. The CDR3 extends over 17 amino acids. The germline CDR1 and CDR2 sequences are SGHVS and FQNEAQ. The ends lost 7 bases at V and 0 bases at J; junction bases unmatched: 13. The CDR3 coding sequence is TGTGCCAGCACCCTAAGAGGGGGCGGGTCTAGCACAGATACGCAGTATTTT. This encodes CASTLRGGGSSTDTQYF.

V and J are TRBV15 and TRBJ1-5; the D is unclear. The CDR3 extends over 15 amino acids. V dropped 2 bases and J dropped 7 bases, with 15 bases sitting between them. Germline V CDR1 and CDR2: LNHNV, YYDKDF (reference sequence). This CDR3 is CATSRRGVMGQPQHF. CDR3 in DNA: TGTGCCACCAGCAGACGTGGAGTGATGGGACAGCCCCAGCATTTT.

The genes are TRBV3-1 (or the pseudogene TRBV3-2) and TRBJ2-3; D uncertain. CDR3 size: 13 residues. Trimming took off 4 bases at V and 3 bases at J, with 8 bases between the two ends. Germline values: CDR1 LGHDT, CDR2 YNNKEL (reference sequence). CDR3 in DNA: TGTGCCAGCAGCCCCCCTGAGACAGATACGCAGTATTTT. Translated, it gives CASSPPETDTQYF.

The V gene is TRBV3-1 (or the pseudogene TRBV3-2), the J gene TRBJ1-5; D might be TRBD1 (5 bases). The V and J ends lost 1 base and 1 base respectively, with 8 bases between them. CDR1 is LGHDT, CDR2 YNNKEL, per germline (reference sequence). The CDR3 totals 15 residues. The DNA of the CDR3 is TGTGCCAGCAGCCAAGCAGGGATGAGCAATCAGCCCCAGCATTTT. Translated: CASSQAGMSNQPQHF.

This chain links TRBV4-1 with TRBJ2-3, with 9 bases identical to TRBD2. The CDR3 has 15 residues. Germline trimming cut 1 base from V and 11 bases from J; bases unmatched to any gene: 10. Germline loops: CDR1 MGHRA, CDR2 YSYEKL. The CDR3 reads CASSQGLADSSRQYF. The CDR3 region has the DNA TGCGCCAGCAGCCAAGGACTAGCGGATTCCAGTAGGCAGTATTTT.

This chain connects TRBV12-5 to TRBJ2-5; no clear D gene. The germline CDR1 and CDR2 sequences are LGHNT and FRNRAP. The germline V and J ends were trimmed by 3 bases and 5 bases, with 13 bases remaining between them. CDR3 length: 14 residues. The CDR3 DNA reads as TGTGCTAGTGGTTTAGGTACGGTAGGGGAGACCCAGTACTTC. The encoded protein is CASGLGTVGETQYF.

V usage is TRBV19 and J usage is TRBJ2-4; no definite D call. Germline V gives CDR1 LNHDA, CDR2 SQIVND (reference sequence). The CDR3 has 11 residues. The ends were cut back, 3 bases at V and 8 bases at J, with 5 bases in the middle. The CDR3 DNA sequence: TGTGCCAGTAGTATCTTGGACATTCAGTACTTC. As protein: CASSILDIQYF.

This chain joins TRBV12-3 or TRBV12-4 and TRBJ1-1; D unresolved. The ends were cut back, 8 bases at V and 9 bases at J, with 13 bases in the middle. This CDR3 region has 11 residues. The CDR3 loop is CASLPRRKAFF. Here the CDR3 DNA reads TGTGCCAGCCTACCTCGGCGGAAAGCTTTCTTT.

The chain links TRBV6-5 to TRBJ2-1; 7 bases are a match to TRBD2. V shed 7 bases, J shed 15 bases, and the junction held 18 bases outside the gene matches. The CDR3 has 14 residues. The germline gives CDR1 MNHEY, CDR2 SVGAGI. The DNA for the CDR3 is TGTGCCAGCATCTCCCCCCACGTGGGGTCGGGAGGGTTCTTC. Its protein product is CASISPHVGSGGFF.

J is TRBJ2-7 and V is TRBV4-2; TRBD1 matches at 9 bases. V trimming: 0 bases; J trimming: 0 bases; junction bases outside the gene matches: 12. The CDR3 runs to 19 residues. From germline, CDR1 is LGHNA and CDR2 YNFKEQ. CDR3 nucleotides: TGTGCCAGCAGCCAAGATGTCGTATTCCGGGACAGGGACTCCTACGAGCAGTACTTC. Encoded protein: CASSQDVVFRDRDSYEQYF.

This rearrangement joins TRBV12-5 to TRBJ1-2, with D maybe TRBD1 (5 bases). V was cut by 5 bases and J by 12 bases, with 22 bases left in between. The CDR3 covers 14 residues. Per germline, CDR1 LGHNT and CDR2 FRNRAP. The CDR3 DNA follows: TGTGCTAGTGGTCGAAGCGGGACCCCTCACTCCCACACCTTC. Its translation: CASGRSGTPHSHTF.

This chain uses TRBV2 with TRBJ2-2; D call uncertain. V was cut by 7 bases and J by 1 base, with 10 bases left in between. Looked up from germline, CDR1 is SNHLY and CDR2 is FYNNEI. This CDR3 contains 14 residues. CDR3 in amino acids: CASNSVVNTGELFF. CDR3 sequence (DNA): TGTGCCAGCAATTCGGTGGTGAACACCGGGGAGCTGTTTTTT.

The rearrangement uses TRBV2 and TRBJ1-1; 7 bases agree with TRBD1. The germline V gene has CDR1 SNHLY and CDR2 FYNNEI. The CDR3 covers 14 residues. The V and J ends lost 7 bases and 3 bases, in that order; junction bases with no gene match: 8. DNA of the CDR3: TGTGCCAGCACCATCAGGGGGTGGGACACTGAAGCTTTCTTT. This sequence encodes CASTIRGWDTEAFF.

The CDR3 DNA is TGTGCCAGCAGCTTAGCGGGGGCGGCCTACGAGCAGTACTTC. Translated, it gives CASSLAGAAYEQYF. The chain links TRBV7-9 to TRBJ2-7, with D perhaps matching TRBD1 (6 bases). The length of the CDR3 is 14 residues. With 0 bases removed from V and 2 bases from J, the gap between germline ends came to 8 bases. Germline V gives CDR1 SEHNR, CDR2 FQNEAQ (reference sequence).

This clone was counted once. The chain combines TRBV5-8 with TRBJ1-5; no clear D gene. This CDR3 has 12 residues. V lost 4 bases to trimming and J lost 4 bases, with 6 bases between them. The germline gives CDR1 SGHTS, CDR2 YDEGEE. This chain's CDR3 is CASSPLNQPQHF. DNA for the CDR3: TGTGCCAGCAGCCCTCTTAATCAGCCCCAGCATTTT. Full variable domain (outside the CDR3, taken from reference TRBV5-8 and TRBJ1-5): EAGVTQSPTHLIKTRGQQATLRCSPISGHTSVYWYQQALGLGLQFLLWYDEGEERNRGNFPPRFSGRQFPNYSSELNVNALELEDSALYLCASSPLNQPQHFGDGTRLSIL.

The chain combines TRBV7-9 with TRBJ1-3; D possibly corresponds to TRBD1 (5 bases). V shed 5 bases and J shed 2 bases, with 13 bases lying between them. This CDR3 spans 15 amino acids. From germline, CDR1 is SEHNR and CDR2 FQNEAQ (reference sequence). CDR3 in amino acids: CASSAIQGTGNTIYF. The DNA of the CDR3 is TGTGCCAGCAGCGCAATCCAGGGTACTGGAAACACCATATATTTT.

The rearrangement uses TRBV6-5 and TRBJ2-5; D is possibly TRBD1 or TRBD2 (6 bases each). V lost 2 bases to trimming and J lost 5 bases, with 12 bases between them. CDR1 and CDR2 from the germline V gene are MNHEY and SVGAGI. The CDR3 contains 14 residues. The CDR3 is CASSYGGRRETQYF. CDR3 DNA: TGTGCCAGCAGTTACGGGGGGCGCAGGGAGACCCAGTACTTC.

This sequence joins TRBV27 and TRBJ2-7; TRBD2 matches at 7 bases. The CDR3 covers 14 residues. Looked up from germline, CDR1 is MNHEY and CDR2 is SMNVEV (reference sequence). After removal of 6 bases from V and 4 bases from J, the junction contained 9 bases not matched to a gene. The CDR3 loop is CASRRVREAYEQYF. CDR3 coding DNA: TGTGCCAGCAGACGGGTCCGGGAGGCGTACGAGCAGTACTTC.

The rearrangement links TRBV24-1 to TRBJ2-7; 9 nucleotides agree with TRBD2. The J segment lost 2 bases and the V segment lost 6 bases, leaving 1 base of the junction unmatched. The CDR3 contains 13 residues. Germline-derived CDR1 and CDR2 are KGHDR and SFDVKD. The CDR3 bases are TGTGCCACCAGTTCTAGCGGGACCTACGAGCAGTACTTC. This translates into CATSSSGTYEQYF.

The chain carries TRBV30 and TRBJ2-1; maybe TRBD2 (6 bases). The CDR3 loop spans 13 amino acids. V lost 5 bases to trimming and J lost 16 bases, with 24 bases between them. CDR1 and CDR2 (germline): GTSNPN, SVGIG (reference sequence). CDR3 nucleotides: TGTGCCTGGGAGCCGGGGGTGGGCTTCATGCGATTCTTC. This codes for CAWEPGVGFMRFF.

CDR3 protein: CSVRGAGTDTQYF. DNA of the CDR3: TGCAGCGTAAGGGGAGCGGGCACAGATACGCAGTATTTT. The chain joins TRBV29-1 to TRBJ2-3; either TRBD1 or TRBD2 may supply D (5 bases each). The CDR3 covers 13 residues. Per germline, CDR1 SQVTM and CDR2 ANQGSEA. V lost 6 bases and J lost 1, with 11 bases in between.

The chain has TRBV28 and TRBJ2-1; maybe TRBD1 (6 bases). Germline CDR1 reads MDHEN; CDR2 reads SYDVKM. The CDR3 is 15 residues long. Trimming left V 10 bases short and J 2 bases short, with 18 bases between. The CDR3: CATMTQDRTYNEQFF. For the CDR3, the DNA is TGTGCCACCATGACCCAGGACAGAACCTACAATGAGCAGTTCTTC.

V is TRBV3-1 (or the pseudogene TRBV3-2) and J is TRBJ2-1; D is perhaps TRBD1 (5 bases). This CDR3 contains 14 residues. Germline CDR1 LGHDT, CDR2 YNNKEL (reference sequence). The V and J ends lost 5 bases and 4 bases respectively, with 12 bases between them. The CDR3 nucleotides are TGTGCCAGCAGCGACAGTACTTTTTACAATGAGCAGTTCTTC. Its translation: CASSDSTFYNEQFF.

This chain uses TRBV3-1 (or the pseudogene TRBV3-2) with TRBJ2-5; TRBD2 agrees at 8 bases. The CDR3 extends over 13 amino acids. Looked up from germline, CDR1 is LGHDT and CDR2 is YNNKEL (reference sequence). V gave up 8 bases and J gave up 4 bases; unmatched junction bases: 6. The CDR3 DNA is TGTGCCAGCCGGCGGGAGGTGAGAGAGACCCAGTACTTC. Translating it yields CASRREVRETQYF.

J is TRBJ2-1 and V is TRBV6-5; 9 bases are a match to TRBD1. This CDR3 region has 16 residues. Per germline, CDR1 MNHEY and CDR2 SVGAGI. V gave up 0 bases and J gave up 7 bases; unmatched junction bases: 7. Here the CDR3 reads CASSYSRTGAWNEQFF. The CDR3 DNA reads as TGTGCCAGCAGTTACTCTAGGACAGGGGCATGGAATGAGCAGTTCTTC.

The V and J genes are TRBV10-1 and TRBJ2-5; D gene ambiguous. CDR1 and CDR2 (germline): WNHNN, SYGVQD (reference sequence). The length of the CDR3 is 19 residues. Trimming cost V 0 bases and J 3 bases, with 23 bases left between them. The CDR3 sequence: CASSESTLTPGEREETQYF. The CDR3 coding sequence is TGCGCCAGCAGTGAGTCGACGTTAACCCCCGGCGAACGAGAAGAGACCCAGTACTTC.

The V gene is TRBV6-5, the J gene TRBJ2-7; perhaps TRBD1 as D (6 bases). This CDR3 has 14 residues. The V end was cut by 2 bases, the J end by 2 bases, with 10 bases between. Germline-derived CDR1 and CDR2 are MNHEY and SVGAGI. The CDR3 nucleotides are TGTGCCAGCAGTTACCGGGACACCGCCTACGAGCAGTACTTC. This encodes CASSYRDTAYEQYF.

The rearrangement joins TRBV9 to TRBJ2-1; 7 bases agree with TRBD2. Germline CDR1 is SGDLS and CDR2 is YYNGEE. With V trimmed by 6 bases and J by 0 bases, 6 bases remained unmatched. This CDR3 region has 15 residues. The DNA of the CDR3 is TGTGCCAGCACCCTGGGGGGGAGCTCCTACAATGAGCAGTTCTTC. Its translation: CASTLGGSSYNEQFF.